These 24 T cell receptor beta chains share one sample of origin, sequenced in a study of OX40 agonist ivuxolimab in advanced cancers. Profiled with immunoSEQ multiplex PCR; TCRdb holds only in-frame clones, not every one. This sample carries tens of thousands of clones, around 88% of them seen once, and the ten largest clones take roughly 15%. The specimen was CD4+ or CD8+ T cells sorted from blood, collected in a trial of the OX40 agonist ivuxolimab. The receptors come from an adult with an advanced solid tumor such as melanoma, head and neck, liver or kidney cancer.

This chain links TRBV28 with TRBJ1-1, with 7 bases aligning to TRBD1. The CDR3 runs 15 residues. V was pared by 4 bases and J by 6 bases, with 11 bases of the junction left unmatched. CDR1 and CDR2 (germline): MDHEN, SYDVKM. The CDR3: CASSSGQSRFAEAFF. DNA of the CDR3: TGTGCCAGCAGTTCGGGACAGTCACGGTTCGCTGAAGCTTTCTTT.

V is TRBV28 and J is TRBJ2-7; no clear D gene. V was shortened by 3 bases and J by 0 bases, with 12 bases between the two germline ends. The CDR3 is 15 residues long. Germline CDR1 and CDR2: MDHEN and SYDVKM. CDR3 DNA sequence: TGTGCCAGCAGTTTGGGCAGTTGGATCTCCTACGAGCAGTACTTC. This encodes CASSLGSWISYEQYF.

This clone has a single count. The V and J genes are TRBV28 and TRBJ1-2; D may be TRBD1 (5 bases). Germline V gene lookup returns CDR1 MDHEN and CDR2 SYDVKM. V was clipped by 6 bases and J by 4 bases, with 15 bases between them. The CDR3 has 14 residues. CDR3 in amino acids: CASRPSGVTYGYTF. CDR3 nucleotides: TGTGCCAGCAGGCCGTCGGGGGTCACCTATGGCTACACCTTC.

The chain recombines TRBV19 with TRBJ2-3; 14 nucleotides align to TRBD2. This CDR3 has 15 amino acids. J gave up 4 bases and V 8 bases, and 5 bases lay outside the gene matches. The V gene's germline CDR1 is LNHDA and CDR2 SQIVND (reference sequence). This CDR3 reads CASGGLAGVSDTQYF. CDR3 sequence (DNA): TGTGCCAGTGGGGGACTAGCGGGAGTGTCAGATACGCAGTATTTT.

This clone was counted only a few times. J is TRBJ2-7 and V is TRBV12-2; no DNA check was done on the table's D call, TRBD2. TRBV12-2 is tagged as a pseudogene. The CDR3 is 16 amino acids. CDR3 sequence (DNA): TGTGCAAGTCGCTTAGCATCCGGGAGCTCCTCCTACGAGCAGTACTTC. Amino acids: CASRLASGSSSYEQYF.

J is TRBJ2-1 and V is TRBV5-1; tentatively, D is TRBD1 (5 bases). The ends were cut back, 0 bases at V and 10 bases at J, with 11 bases in the middle. Per germline, CDR1 SGHRS and CDR2 YFSETQ. This CDR3 spans 13 amino acids. CDR3 sequence reads: CASSLASGWEQFF. The CDR3 nucleotides read TGCGCCAGCAGCTTGGCCTCAGGGTGGGAGCAGTTCTTC.

For the CDR3, the DNA is TGTGCCTTAAGACGGGGGGGGCAGATCTTCTATGGCTACACCTTC. Its protein product is CALRRGGQIFYGYTF. The genes are TRBV30 and TRBJ1-2; D possibly corresponds to TRBD1 (6 bases). The V end was cut by 7 bases, the J end by 4 bases, with 22 bases between. This CDR3 is built from 15 residues. The V gene's germline CDR1 is GTSNPN and CDR2 SVGIG (reference sequence). The full variable domain, rest sourced from reference TRBV30 and TRBJ1-2, is SQTIHQWPATLVQPVGSPLSLECTVEGTSNPNLYWYRQAAGRGLQLLFYSVGIGQISSEVPQNLSASRPQDRQFILSSKKLLLSDSGFYLCALRRGGQIFYGYTFGSGTRLTVV.

In this sample, this clone turned up once. The V gene is TRBV5-4, the J gene TRBJ1-3, with D possibly matching TRBD1 (6 bases). The germline V and J ends were trimmed by 4 bases and 4 bases, with 12 bases remaining between them. Germline CDR1 and CDR2: SGHNT and YYREEE (reference sequence). The CDR3 is made up of 14 amino acids. The CDR3 region is CASSPQDSGNTIYF. The CDR3 DNA reads as TGTGCCAGCAGCCCCCAGGACAGCGGAAACACCATATATTTT.

This clone was detected only a few times. V and J are TRBV5-1 and TRBJ2-2; 10 nucleotides align to TRBD2. CDR1 and CDR2 (germline): SGHRS, YFSETQ. The junction had 2 bases not matched to a gene; V was cut back by 3 bases and J by 3 bases. The CDR3 runs 15 residues. The CDR3 DNA follows: TGCGCCAGCAGCTATCTAGCGGGAGACACCGGGGAGCTGTTTTTT. Encoded protein: CASSYLAGDTGELFF. The whole variable domain, remainder taken from reference TRBV5-1 and TRBJ2-2, is KAGVTQTPRYLIKTRGQQVTLSCSPISGHRSVSWYQQTPGQGLQFLFEYFSETQRNKGNFPGRFSGRQFSNSRSEMNVSTLELGDSALYLCASSYLAGDTGELFFGEGSRLTVL.

This rearrangement joins TRBV15 to TRBJ1-5; D is possibly TRBD1 (5 bases). The CDR3 covers 16 residues. CDR1 LNHNV and CDR2 YYDKDF come from the germline V gene (reference sequence). V was cut by 0 bases and J by 6 bases, with 15 bases left in between. As DNA, the CDR3 is TGTGCCACCAGCAGAGATAGAAGGGGTAGGGGTCAGCCCCAGCATTTT. Protein product: CATSRDRRGRGQPQHF.

J is TRBJ1-6 and V is TRBV6-5; D might be TRBD1 (6 bases). This CDR3 is built from 14 residues. Trimming pared 0 bases from V and 12 bases from J, leaving 12 bases between. Germline-derived CDR1 and CDR2 are MNHEY and SVGAGI. CDR3 in DNA: TGTGCCAGCAGTTACTCGAACAGGGTTGGACCCCTCCACTTT. It translates to CASSYSNRVGPLHF.

The rearrangement uses TRBV30 and TRBJ1-1, with D unresolved. The CDR3 contains 12 residues. The V end was cut by 8 bases, the J end by 0 bases, with 10 bases between. Germline V gives CDR1 GTSNPN, CDR2 SVGIG (reference sequence). The CDR3 is CAGTAMNTEAFF. The CDR3 DNA reads as TGTGCCGGCACAGCAATGAACACTGAAGCTTTCTTT.

The chain couples TRBV6-6 to TRBJ1-3, with unresolved D. Trimming removed 1 base from V and 4 bases from J, with 2 bases in between. The germline V gene encodes CDR1 MNHNY and CDR2 SVGAGI (reference sequence). The CDR3 covers 12 residues. The CDR3 bases are TGTGCCAGCAGTTACTTGGGAAACACCATATATTTT. Its protein product is CASSYLGNTIYF.

The chain recombines TRBV7-3 with TRBJ2-3; TRBD2 aligns across 8 bases. V shed 1 base, J shed 5 bases, and the junction held 8 bases outside the gene matches. This CDR3 contains 16 residues. The germline gives CDR1 SGHTA, CDR2 FQGTGA. The CDR3 nucleotides read TGTGCCAGCAGCTTAAGCGGGGGGACCGGTGGAGATACGCAGTATTTT. Amino acids: CASSLSGGTGGDTQYF.

The chain couples TRBV7-8 to TRBJ1-5; 7 nucleotides align to TRBD1. Germline CDR1 and CDR2: SGHVS and FQNEAQ. V trimming: 1 base; J trimming: 6 bases; junction bases outside the gene matches: 6. The CDR3 has 15 residues. In DNA form, the CDR3 reads TGTGCCAGCAGCTTAGTTTCAGGGGGGCTTCAGCCCCAGCATTTT. This codes for CASSLVSGGLQPQHF.

The chain is built from TRBV10-2 and TRBJ2-7; 7 bases are a match to TRBD1. CDR3 length equals 12 residues. In germline, CDR1 is WSHSY, CDR2 SAAADI. V shed 5 bases and J 5 bases; nucleotides not matched to a gene: 3. The DNA of the CDR3 is TGCGCCAGCAGTACGAGGGGGCACGAGCAGTACTTC. Encoded protein: CASSTRGHEQYF.

This rearrangement joins TRBV6-5 to TRBJ2-7, with D tentatively TRBD1 (5 bases). Germline V gene data show CDR1 as MNHEY and CDR2 as SVGAGI. This CDR3 has 12 amino acids. Trimming took 8 bases from V and 6 from J, leaving 14 bases between them. The CDR3 region has the DNA TGTGCCAGCCAAAATCAAGGGGCCGAGCAGTACTTC. Amino acid sequence: CASQNQGAEQYF.

The chain uses TRBV6-5 and TRBJ2-1; a possible D gene is TRBD1 (6 bases). The germline gives CDR1 MNHEY, CDR2 SVGAGI. This CDR3 spans 14 amino acids. Trimming took off 2 bases at V and 4 bases at J, with 9 bases between the two ends. The CDR3 reads CASSYRDTYNEQFF. The CDR3 DNA is TGTGCCAGCAGTTACCGGGACACGTACAATGAGCAGTTCTTC.

The rearrangement uses TRBV5-1 and TRBJ2-5, with TRBD1 matching over 7 bases. After removal of 7 bases from V and 5 bases from J, the junction contained 14 bases not matched to a gene. The CDR3 runs to 15 residues. Germline lookup yields CDR1 SGHRS and CDR2 YFSETQ. In DNA form, the CDR3 reads TGCGCCAGCGGAAAATCGACAGGGTGGGGGGAGACCCAGTACTTC. Encoded protein: CASGKSTGWGETQYF.

This clone was recorded only once. The chain recombines TRBV6-5 with TRBJ1-3; 8 nucleotides match TRBD1. Germline CDR1 MNHEY, CDR2 SVGAGI. Unmatched junction bases numbered 5, after V lost 6 bases and J lost 1 base. The CDR3 is 15 amino acids. CDR3 nucleotide sequence: TGTGCCAGCAGGGGCAGGACAGGGTCTGGAAACACCATATATTTT. It yields the protein CASRGRTGSGNTIYF.

This rearrangement joins TRBV21-1 to TRBJ2-7; TRBD1, the D gene given by the table, was not confirmed from the DNA. TRBV21-1 is recorded as a pseudogene. The CDR3 totals 15 residues. This CDR3 reads CASSKGRGRSYEQYF. CDR3 coding DNA: TGTGCCAGCAGCAAAGGAAGGGGTCGGTCCTACGAGCAGTACTTC.

This clone has only one observation. This rearrangement joins TRBV13 to TRBJ2-7; weak D call: TRBD1 (5 bases). The CDR3 loop spans 9 amino acids. Germline V lookup: CDR1 PRHDT, CDR2 FYEKMQ (reference sequence). DNA for the CDR3: TGTGCAAGGGGCTACGAGCAGTACTTC. This encodes CARGYEQYF.

In DNA, the CDR3 is TGTGCCAGCAGTCTTGTGAACACCGGGGAGCTGTTTTTT. As protein: CASSLVNTGELFF. The chain couples TRBV6-1 to TRBJ2-2; D not certain. Trimming removed 5 bases at V and 1 base at J, with 5 bases between. CDR1 and CDR2 (germline): MNHNS, SASEGT. This CDR3 has 13 amino acids.

This clone was detected only once. The V gene is TRBV19, the J gene TRBJ2-7; 7 positions agree with TRBD1. CDR3 length equals 17 residues. The trim removed 7 bases at V and 0 bases at J, leaving 15 bases unmatched. The germline V gene has CDR1 LNHDA and CDR2 SQIVND (reference sequence). CDR3 sequence: CASTERLGQDDSYEQYF. In DNA, the CDR3 is TGTGCCAGTACCGAACGCCTTGGACAGGATGACTCCTACGAGCAGTACTTC.